This T cell receptor (beta chain) was recovered during a study of cytomegalovirus exposure and HLA in healthy donors (dated by TCRdb to about 2017). A note on the overall study: The 650 to 800 repertoires of the first cohort and the 95 to 150 validation repertoires were produced on the same platform, according to a later analysis. The study combined high-throughput TCR immunosequencing, statistical association of individual TCRs with disease status, and machine learning to predict cytomegalovirus infection status. A separate validation cohort of 90 to 150 different subjects was used in addition to the 666-subject first cohort. The study aimed to test whether signatures of past pathogen exposure could be identified by cataloging public T cell receptors.

Measured from the cysteine to the phenylalanine, the CDR3 is 11 residues long. This entry keeps only the CDR3 DNA: 33 bases, framed from base 1. V and J lose 8 bases and 6 bases, and a span of 10 bases separates them. CDR1 is given as SNHLY and CDR2 as FYNNEI, both from the germline V gene. The library was made by the immunoSEQ multiplex PCR assay. The published analysis was carried out like this. A statistical classification framework was developed to diagnose cytomegalovirus status using the catalog of TCR beta chain sequences. The clones in this table, taken by TCRdb from immuneACCESS, are in-frame only. Not every clone is retained; where verified, under half of the shortfall comes from an unresolved V gene, and the cause of the rest is unknown. That table is the source of V, J and clone size, and D and trimming were worked out from the DNA. The sample includes some 240,000 clones, with less than 90% observed a single time. Less than 7% of the sample goes to the ten largest clones.

As regards this clone: Its antigen has not been determined. No much larger clonotype is one base removed from it; base qualities were not supplied.

On the study overall, not on this receptor specifically: The classifier was reported to diagnose cytomegalovirus status with high specificity and sensitivity in both the original and validation cohorts. A few of the identified cytomegalovirus-associated TCR beta chains were confirmed in vitro to be specific for cytomegalovirus antigens. Of the cluster scores, 85% to 95% were above 0 in a later analysis, which found that TCRs clustered in the first cohort also tended to co-occur in the approximately 120 validation repertoires. Most TCR sequences were observed very rarely across donors, whereas some public TCRs were present in many individuals. It was suggested by the authors that the approach could potentially be generalized to other disease states and immunological phenotypes. The study gave a list of some 150 TCR beta chains associated with cytomegalovirus. All 120 or so repertoires were used to score co-occurrence in the validation cohort in a later analysis, because that analysis had no HLA typing for the cohort.

Separate from the approximately 700-subject first cohort, the validation cohort of more than 90 subjects was the group to which the donors belonged. The origin of this receptor is a woman between 18 and 29 years old in good health and CMV-seronegative. The sequence links TRBV2 to TRBJ2-5; the D segment might be TRBD1 or TRBD2, since each matches 5 bases. Sequenced input: PBMCs. DNA sequence: TGTGCCAGCCTAGCAGGGCAGACCCAGTACTTC. It translates to CASLAGQTQYF.